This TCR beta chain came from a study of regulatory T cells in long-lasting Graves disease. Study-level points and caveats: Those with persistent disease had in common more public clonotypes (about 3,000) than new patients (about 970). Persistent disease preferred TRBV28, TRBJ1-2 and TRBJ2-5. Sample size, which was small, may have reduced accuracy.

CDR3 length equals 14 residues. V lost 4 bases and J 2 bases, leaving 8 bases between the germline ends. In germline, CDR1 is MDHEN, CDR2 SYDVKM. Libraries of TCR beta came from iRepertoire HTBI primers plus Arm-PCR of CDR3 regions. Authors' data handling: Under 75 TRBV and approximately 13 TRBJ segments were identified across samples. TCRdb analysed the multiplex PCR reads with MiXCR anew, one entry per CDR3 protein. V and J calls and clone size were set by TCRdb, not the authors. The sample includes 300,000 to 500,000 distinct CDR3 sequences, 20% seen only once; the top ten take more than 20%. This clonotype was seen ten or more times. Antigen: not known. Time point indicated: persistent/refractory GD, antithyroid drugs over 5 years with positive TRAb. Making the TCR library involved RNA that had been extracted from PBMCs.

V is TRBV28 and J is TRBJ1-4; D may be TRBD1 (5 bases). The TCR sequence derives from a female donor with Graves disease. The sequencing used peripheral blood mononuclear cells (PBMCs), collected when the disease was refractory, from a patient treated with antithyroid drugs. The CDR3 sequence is CASSYRMTNEKLFF. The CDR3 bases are TGTGCCAGCAGTTACAGGATGACTAATGAAAAACTGTTTTTT.